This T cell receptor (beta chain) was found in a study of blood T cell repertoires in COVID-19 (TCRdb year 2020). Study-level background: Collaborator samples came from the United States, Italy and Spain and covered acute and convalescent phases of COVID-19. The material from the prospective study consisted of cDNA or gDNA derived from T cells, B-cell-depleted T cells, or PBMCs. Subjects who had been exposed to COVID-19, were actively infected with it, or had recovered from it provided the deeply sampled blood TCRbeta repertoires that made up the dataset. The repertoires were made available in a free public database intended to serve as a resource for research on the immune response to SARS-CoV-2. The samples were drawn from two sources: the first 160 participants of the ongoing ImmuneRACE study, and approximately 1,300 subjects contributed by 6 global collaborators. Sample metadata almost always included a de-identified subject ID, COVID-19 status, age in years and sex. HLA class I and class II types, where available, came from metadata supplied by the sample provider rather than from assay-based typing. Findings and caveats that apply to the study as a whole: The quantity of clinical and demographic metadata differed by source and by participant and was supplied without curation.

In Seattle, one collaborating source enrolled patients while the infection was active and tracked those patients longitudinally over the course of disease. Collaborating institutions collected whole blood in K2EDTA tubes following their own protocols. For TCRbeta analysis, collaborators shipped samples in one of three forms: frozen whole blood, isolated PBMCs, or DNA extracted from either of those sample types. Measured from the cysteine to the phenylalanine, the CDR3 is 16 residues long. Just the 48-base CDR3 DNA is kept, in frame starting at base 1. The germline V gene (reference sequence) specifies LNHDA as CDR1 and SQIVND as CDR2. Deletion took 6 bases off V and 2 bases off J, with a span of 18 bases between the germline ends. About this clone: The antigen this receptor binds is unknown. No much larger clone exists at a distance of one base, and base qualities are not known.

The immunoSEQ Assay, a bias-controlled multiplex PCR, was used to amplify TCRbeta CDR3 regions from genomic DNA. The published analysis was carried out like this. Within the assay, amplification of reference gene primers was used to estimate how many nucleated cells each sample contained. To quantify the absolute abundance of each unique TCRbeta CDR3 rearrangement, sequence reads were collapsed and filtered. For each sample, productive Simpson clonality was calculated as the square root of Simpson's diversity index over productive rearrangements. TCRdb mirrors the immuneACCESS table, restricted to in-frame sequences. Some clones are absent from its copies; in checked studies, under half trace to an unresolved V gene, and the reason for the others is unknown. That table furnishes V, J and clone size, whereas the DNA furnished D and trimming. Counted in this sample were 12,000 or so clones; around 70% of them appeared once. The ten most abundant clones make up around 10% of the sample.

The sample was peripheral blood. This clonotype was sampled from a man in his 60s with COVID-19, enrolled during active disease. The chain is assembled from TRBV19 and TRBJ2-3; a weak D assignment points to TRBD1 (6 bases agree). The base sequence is TGTGCCAGTAGACTCCGGGACACCGTGTTCACAGATACGCAGTATTTT. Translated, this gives CASRLRDTVFTDTQYF.